These T cell receptor beta chains were read from a single sample in a study of lymphopenia after photon versus proton radiotherapy. Only in-frame clones appear in the TCRdb table, and some are missing; sequencing was by immunoSEQ multiplex PCR. The sample shows 15,000 to 20,000 clones, 70% to 85% of them seen only once. The specimen comprised peripheral blood, sampled from a patient treated with proton-based radiotherapy. The source of these receptors is a man aged 65 to 79 with pancreatic cancer. CDR3s include the opening cysteine and the closing phenylalanine or tryptophan. D genes are given only for firm matches. For some rows the clone size is stated as once, few or many, or as a class when expanded; others skip it.

clone size: .; D gene: TRBD1; CDR3 length: 13; V gene: TRBV7-8; J gene: TRBJ2-5; CDR3 protein: CASSKGTEETQYF; CDR3 DNA: TGTGCCAGCAGCAAGGGGACAGAAGAGACCCAGTACTTC
clone size: .; D gene: TRBD2; CDR3 length: 20; V gene: TRBV4-1; J gene: TRBJ2-1; CDR3 protein: CASSQDDGGTSGSPGYEQFF; CDR3 DNA: TGCGCCAGCAGCCAAGACGACGGGGGGACTAGCGGGAGCCCCGGGTATGAGCAGTTCTTC
clone size: .; D gene: TRBD1; CDR3 length: 14; V gene: TRBV30; J gene: TRBJ1-3; CDR3 protein: CAWSQTGGADTIYF; CDR3 DNA: TGTGCCTGGAGTCAGACAGGGGGCGCGGACACCATATATTTT
clone size: .; D gene: TRBD1; CDR3 length: 13; V gene: TRBV29-1; J gene: TRBJ1-2; CDR3 protein: CSVGDRGRDGYTF; CDR3 DNA: TGCAGCGTGGGGGACAGGGGGCGCGATGGCTACACCTTC
clone size: .; D gene: .; CDR3 length: 15; V gene: TRBV6-4; J gene: TRBJ1-3; CDR3 protein: CASSDSGDNGNTIYF; CDR3 DNA: TGTGCCAGCAGTGACTCGGGGGATAATGGAAACACCATATATTTT
clone size: once; D gene: .; CDR3 length: 15; V gene: TRBV2; J gene: TRBJ2-2; CDR3 protein: CASSKSGHNTGELFF; CDR3 DNA: TGTGCCAGCAGTAAATCGGGACACAACACCGGGGAGCTGTTTTTT
clone size: .; D gene: .; CDR3 length: 16; V gene: TRBV9; J gene: TRBJ2-1; CDR3 protein: CASSVGGLARDNEQFF; CDR3 DNA: TGTGCCAGCAGCGTAGGGGGGCTAGCGCGAGACAATGAGCAGTTCTTC
clone size: .; D gene: TRBD2; CDR3 length: 15; V gene: TRBV7-3; J gene: TRBJ2-1; CDR3 protein: CASSLEGGGRHEQFF; CDR3 DNA: TGTGCCAGCAGCTTAGAAGGAGGCGGGAGGCATGAGCAGTTCTTC
clone size: .; D gene: .; CDR3 length: 15; V gene: TRBV15; J gene: TRBJ2-7; CDR3 protein: CATSRDPQGAYEQYF; CDR3 DNA: TGTGCCACCAGCAGAGATCCACAGGGAGCCTACGAGCAGTACTTC
clone size: .; D gene: TRBD2; CDR3 length: 14; V gene: TRBV11-2; J gene: TRBJ2-7; CDR3 protein: CASSLASGAWEQYF; CDR3 DNA: TGTGCCAGCAGCTTAGCTAGCGGGGCTTGGGAGCAGTACTTC
clone size: .; D gene: .; CDR3 length: 11; V gene: TRBV5-4; J gene: TRBJ2-5; CDR3 protein: CAGSLRETQYF; CDR3 DNA: TGTGCCGGCAGCCTACGTGAGACCCAGTACTTC